This T cell receptor beta chain was sequenced for a study of cytomegalovirus exposure and HLA in healthy donors. Turning to the study itself: Genetic ancestry analysis placed approximately 78% of the approximately 390 donors that were genotyped in the Caucasian-associated cluster. Findings of the study overall: It was reported that the classifier diagnosed cytomegalovirus status with high specificity and sensitivity in both the original and validation cohorts. One cluster of highly shared sequence variants probably arose as a sequencing artifact.

As for this clone: The antigen remains undetermined.

PCR was performed using 60 Vbeta and 13 Jbeta primers. Sequenced by immunoSEQ multiplex PCR; TCRdb stores in-frame clones only, minus some. The repertoire holds 70,000 to 95,000 clones, with around three quarters as singletons. Germline V gene sequence: CDR1 SNHLY, CDR2 FYNNEI. CDR3 length equals 14 residues. V was shortened by 3 bases and J by 7 bases, with 10 bases between the two germline ends. V and J are TRBV2 and TRBJ1-6; D is possibly TRBD1 (6 bases). Sequenced: PBMCs. This TCR came from a male donor in good health and CMV-seronegative. CDR3 coding DNA: TGTGCCAGCAGTGATCAGGGGAACAATTCACCCCTCCACTTT. Translation gives CASSDQGNNSPLHF.